This T cell receptor (beta chain) was sequenced during a study of OX40 agonist ivuxolimab in advanced cancers. CDR1 and CDR2 (germline): SGHNT, YENEEA. V was clipped by 5 bases and J by 6 bases; unmatched bases: 11. The CDR3 consists of 16 residues. Concerning this clone itself: Its specificity is not known.

Study-wide findings and caveats: The authors did not determine the antigen specificity of the expanded peripheral T cells. Normalized T-cell clonal expansion was also low in a subset of nonresponders. With doses of 0.1-3.0 mg/kg, partial responders showed among the lowest clonal expansion. By week 6 at 0.1 to 3.0 mg/kg, blood CD4+ and CD8+ T cells had expanded clonally.

Produced via immunoSEQ multiplex PCR; TCRdb's table is partial and in-frame only. The sample includes 37,000 or so clones, 82% of them seen just once. The sequence derives from an adult with an advanced solid tumor such as melanoma, head and neck, liver or kidney cancer. Sequenced material: CD4+ or CD8+ T cells sorted from blood, taken in a trial of the OX40 agonist ivuxolimab. The chain is built from TRBV11-3 and TRBJ2-1, with TRBD1 matching over 9 bases. The DNA of the CDR3 is TGTGCCAGCAGCCGCCAGGGACAGGGCGCGGTCAATGAGCAGTTCTTC. It codes for CASSRQGQGAVNEQFF. Using reference TRBV11-3 and TRBJ2-1 for the parts outside the CDR3, the full variable domain is EAGVVQSPRYKIIEKKQPVAFWCNPISGHNTLYWYLQNLGQGPELLIRYENEEAVDDSQLPKDRFSAERLKGVDSTLKIQPAELGDSAVYLCASSRQGQGAVNEQFFGPGTRLTVL.